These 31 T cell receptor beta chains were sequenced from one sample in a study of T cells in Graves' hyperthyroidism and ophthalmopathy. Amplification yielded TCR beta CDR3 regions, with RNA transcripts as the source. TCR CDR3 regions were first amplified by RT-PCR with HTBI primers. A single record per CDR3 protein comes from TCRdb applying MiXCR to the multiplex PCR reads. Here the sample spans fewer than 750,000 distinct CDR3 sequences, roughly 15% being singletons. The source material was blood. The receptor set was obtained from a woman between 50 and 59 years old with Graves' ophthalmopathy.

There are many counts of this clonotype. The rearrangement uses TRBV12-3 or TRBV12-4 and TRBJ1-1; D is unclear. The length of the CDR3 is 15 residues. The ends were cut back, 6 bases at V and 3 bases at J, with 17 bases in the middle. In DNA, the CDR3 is TGTGCCAGCAGCGACGGGAGCAATGGGGACACTGAAGCTTTCTTT. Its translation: CASSDGSNGDTEAFF.

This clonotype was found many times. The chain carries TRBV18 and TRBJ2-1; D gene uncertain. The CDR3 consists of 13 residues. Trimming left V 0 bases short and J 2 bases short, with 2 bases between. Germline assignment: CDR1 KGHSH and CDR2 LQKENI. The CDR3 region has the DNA TGTGCCAGCTCACCACCCACCTACAATGAGCAGTTCTTC. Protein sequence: CASSPPTYNEQFF. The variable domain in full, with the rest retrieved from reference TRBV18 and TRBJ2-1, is NAGVMQNPRHLVRRRGQEARLRCSPMKGHSHVYWYRQLPEEGLKFMVYLQKENIIDESGMPKERFSAEFPKEGPSILRIQQVVRGDSAAYFCASSPPTYNEQFFGPGTRLTVL.

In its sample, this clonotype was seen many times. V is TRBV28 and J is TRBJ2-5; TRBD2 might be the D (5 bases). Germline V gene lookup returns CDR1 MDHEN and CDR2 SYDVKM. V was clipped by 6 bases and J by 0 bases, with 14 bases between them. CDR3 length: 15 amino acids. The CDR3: CASSQTKDYQETQYF. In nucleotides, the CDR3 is TGTGCCAGCAGCCAAACTAAGGACTACCAAGAGACCCAGTACTTC.

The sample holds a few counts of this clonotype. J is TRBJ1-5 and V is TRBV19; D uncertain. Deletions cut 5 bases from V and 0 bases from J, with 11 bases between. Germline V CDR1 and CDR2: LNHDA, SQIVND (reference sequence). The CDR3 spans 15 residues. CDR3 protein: CASSVTVYSNQPQHF. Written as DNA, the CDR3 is TGTGCCAGTAGTGTTACAGTGTATAGCAATCAGCCCCAGCATTTT. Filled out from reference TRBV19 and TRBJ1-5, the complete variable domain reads DGGITQSPKYLFRKEGQNVTLSCEQNLNHDAMYWYRQDPGQGLRLIYYSQIVNDFQKGDIAEGYSVSREKKESFPLTVTSAQKNPTAFYLCASSVTVYSNQPQHFGDGTRLSIL.

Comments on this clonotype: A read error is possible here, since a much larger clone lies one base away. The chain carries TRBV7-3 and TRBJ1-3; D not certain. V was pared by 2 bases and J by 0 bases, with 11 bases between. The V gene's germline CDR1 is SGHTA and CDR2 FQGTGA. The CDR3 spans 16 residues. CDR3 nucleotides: TGTGCCAGCAGCTTATCCGGAGCGACCTCTGGAAACACCATATATTTT. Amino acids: CASSLSGATSGNTIYF.

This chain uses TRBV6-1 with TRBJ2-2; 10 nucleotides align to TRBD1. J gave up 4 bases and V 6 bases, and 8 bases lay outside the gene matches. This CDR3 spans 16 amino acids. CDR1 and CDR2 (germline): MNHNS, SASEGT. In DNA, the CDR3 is TGTGCCAGCAGCCGTACGACAGGGGGCGTCACCGGGGAGCTGTTTTTT. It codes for CASSRTTGGVTGELFF.

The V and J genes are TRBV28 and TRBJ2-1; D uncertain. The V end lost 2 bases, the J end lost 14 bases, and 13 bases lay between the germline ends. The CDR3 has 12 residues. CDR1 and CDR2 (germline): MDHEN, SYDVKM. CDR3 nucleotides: TGTGCCAGCAGTTTAGTAAGCCTAGATAAGTTCTTC. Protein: CASSLVSLDKFF.

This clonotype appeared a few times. In DNA, the CDR3 is TGCGCCAGCAGCCAAGAGTCGGCGGGAGGGCTCATACCCTACGAGCAGTACTTC. Encoded protein: CASSQESAGGLIPYEQYF. V is TRBV4-3 and J is TRBJ2-7; 9 bases align to TRBD2. This CDR3 region has 18 residues. Per germline, CDR1 LGHNA and CDR2 YSLEER. Trimming took 0 bases from V and 2 from J; bases not matched to a gene: 11.

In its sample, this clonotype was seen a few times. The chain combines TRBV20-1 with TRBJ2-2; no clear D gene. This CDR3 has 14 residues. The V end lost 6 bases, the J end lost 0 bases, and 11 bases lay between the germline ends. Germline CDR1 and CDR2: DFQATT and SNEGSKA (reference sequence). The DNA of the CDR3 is TGCAGTGCCAAAAGTGCATCGAACACCGGGGAGCTGTTTTTT. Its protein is CSAKSASNTGELFF.

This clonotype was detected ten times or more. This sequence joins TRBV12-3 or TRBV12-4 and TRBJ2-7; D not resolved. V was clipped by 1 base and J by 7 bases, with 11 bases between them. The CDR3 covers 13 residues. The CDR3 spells CASSLDLRLEQYF. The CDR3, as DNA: TGTGCCAGCAGTTTAGACCTCCGTCTTGAGCAGTACTTC.

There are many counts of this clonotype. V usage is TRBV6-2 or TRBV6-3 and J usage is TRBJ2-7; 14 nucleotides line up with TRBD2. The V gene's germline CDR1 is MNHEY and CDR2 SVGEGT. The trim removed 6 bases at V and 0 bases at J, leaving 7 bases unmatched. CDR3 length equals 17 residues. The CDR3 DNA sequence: TGTGCCAGCAGCTACGGGACTAGCGGGAGTTTCTCCTACGAGCAGTACTTC. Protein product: CASSYGTSGSFSYEQYF.

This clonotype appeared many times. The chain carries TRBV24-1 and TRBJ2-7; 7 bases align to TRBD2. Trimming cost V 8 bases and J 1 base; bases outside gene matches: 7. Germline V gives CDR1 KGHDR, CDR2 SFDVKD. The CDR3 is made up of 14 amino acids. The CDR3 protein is CATMAGEGSYEQYF. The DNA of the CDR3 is TGTGCCACCATGGCGGGGGAGGGATCCTACGAGCAGTACTTC.

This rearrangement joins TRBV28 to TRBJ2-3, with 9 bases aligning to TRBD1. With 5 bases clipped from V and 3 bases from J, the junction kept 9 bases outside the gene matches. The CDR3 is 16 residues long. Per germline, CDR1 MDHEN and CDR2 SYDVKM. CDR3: CASSDLQGAGTDTQYF. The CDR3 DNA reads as TGTGCCAGCAGTGACTTACAGGGGGCAGGGACAGATACGCAGTATTTT. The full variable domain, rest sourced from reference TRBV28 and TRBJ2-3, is DVKVTQSSRYLVKRTGEKVFLECVQDMDHENMFWYRQDPGLGLRLIYFSYDVKMKEKGDIPEGYSVSREKKERFSLILESASTNQTSMYLCASSDLQGAGTDTQYFGPGTRLTVL.

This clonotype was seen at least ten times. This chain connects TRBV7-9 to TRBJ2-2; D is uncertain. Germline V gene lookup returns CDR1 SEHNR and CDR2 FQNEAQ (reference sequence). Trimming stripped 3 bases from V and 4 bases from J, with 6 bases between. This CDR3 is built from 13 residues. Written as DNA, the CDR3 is TGTGCCAGCAGCTTTAGTGTCACCGGGGAGCTGTTTTTT. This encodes CASSFSVTGELFF. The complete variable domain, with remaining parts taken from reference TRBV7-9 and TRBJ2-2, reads DTGVSQNPRHKITKRGQNVTFRCDPISEHNRLYWYRQTLGQGPEFLTYFQNEAQLEKSRLLSDRFSAERPKGSFSTLEIQRTEQGDSAMYLCASSFSVTGELFFGEGSRLTVL.

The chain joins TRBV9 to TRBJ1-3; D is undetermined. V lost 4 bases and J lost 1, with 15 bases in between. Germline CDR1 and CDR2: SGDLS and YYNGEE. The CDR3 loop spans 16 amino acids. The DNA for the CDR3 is TGTGCCAGCAGCACTCTCGGTTCGCGATCTGGAAACACCATATATTTT. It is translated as CASSTLGSRSGNTIYF.

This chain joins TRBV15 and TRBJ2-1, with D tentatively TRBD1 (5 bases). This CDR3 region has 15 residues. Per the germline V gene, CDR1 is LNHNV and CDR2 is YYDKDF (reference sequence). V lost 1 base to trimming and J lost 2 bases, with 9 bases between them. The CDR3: CATSRGRATYNEQFF. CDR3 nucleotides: TGTGCCACCAGCAGAGGCAGGGCTACCTACAATGAGCAGTTCTTC.

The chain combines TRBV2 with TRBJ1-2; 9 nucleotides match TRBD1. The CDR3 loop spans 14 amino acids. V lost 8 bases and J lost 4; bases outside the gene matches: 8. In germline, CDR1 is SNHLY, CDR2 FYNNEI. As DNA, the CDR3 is TGTGCCAGCTGGGCACCGGGACAGGGCTATGGCTACACCTTC. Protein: CASWAPGQGYGYTF.

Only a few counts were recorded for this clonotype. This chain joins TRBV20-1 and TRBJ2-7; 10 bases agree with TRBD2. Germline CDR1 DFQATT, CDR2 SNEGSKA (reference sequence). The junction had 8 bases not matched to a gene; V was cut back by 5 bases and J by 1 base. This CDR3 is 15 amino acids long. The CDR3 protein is CSAERRTSGSYEQYF. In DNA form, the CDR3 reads TGCAGTGCTGAACGCCGGACTAGCGGTTCCTACGAGCAGTACTTC.

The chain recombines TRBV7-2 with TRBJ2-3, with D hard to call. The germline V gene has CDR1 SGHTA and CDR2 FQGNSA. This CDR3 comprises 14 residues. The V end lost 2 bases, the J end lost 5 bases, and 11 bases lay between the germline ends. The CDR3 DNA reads TGTGCCAGCAGCTTAACATCGAAAGGAGATACGCAGTATTTT. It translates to CASSLTSKGDTQYF.

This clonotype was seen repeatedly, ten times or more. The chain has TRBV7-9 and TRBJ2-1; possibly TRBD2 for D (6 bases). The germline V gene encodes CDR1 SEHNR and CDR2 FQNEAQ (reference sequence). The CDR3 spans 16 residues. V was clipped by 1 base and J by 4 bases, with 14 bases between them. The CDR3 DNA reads TGTGCCAGCAGCTTAGTCGGGCTAGCGAGATACAATGAGCAGTTCTTC. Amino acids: CASSLVGLARYNEQFF.

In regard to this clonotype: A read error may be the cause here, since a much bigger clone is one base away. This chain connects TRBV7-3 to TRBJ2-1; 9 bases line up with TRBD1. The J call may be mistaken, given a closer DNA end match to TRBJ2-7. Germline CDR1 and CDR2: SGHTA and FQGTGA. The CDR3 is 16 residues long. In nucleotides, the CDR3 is TGTGCCAGCAGCACCAGGTCCGGGACAGGGTACAATGAGCAGTACTTC. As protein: CASSTRSGTGYNEQYF.

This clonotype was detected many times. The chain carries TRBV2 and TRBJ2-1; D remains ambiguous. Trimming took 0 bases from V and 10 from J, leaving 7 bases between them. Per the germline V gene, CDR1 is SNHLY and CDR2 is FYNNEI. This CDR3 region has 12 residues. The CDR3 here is CASSEAGTEQFF. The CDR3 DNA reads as TGTGCCAGCAGTGAAGCGGGCACCGAGCAGTTCTTC.

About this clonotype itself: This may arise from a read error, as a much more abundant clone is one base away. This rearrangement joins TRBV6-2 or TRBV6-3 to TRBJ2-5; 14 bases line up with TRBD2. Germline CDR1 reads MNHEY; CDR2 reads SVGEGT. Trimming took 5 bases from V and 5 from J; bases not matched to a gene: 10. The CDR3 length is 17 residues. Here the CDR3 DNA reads TGTGCCAGCAGTGAGTCGAAGGGACTAGCGGGAGAGGAGACCCAGTACTTC. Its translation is CASSESKGLAGEETQYF.

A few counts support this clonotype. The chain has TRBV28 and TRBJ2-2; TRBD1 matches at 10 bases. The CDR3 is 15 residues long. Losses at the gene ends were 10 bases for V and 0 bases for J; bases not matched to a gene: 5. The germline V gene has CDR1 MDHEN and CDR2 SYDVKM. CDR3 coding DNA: TGTGCCACCCCGGGGACAGGGGCGAACACCGGGGAGCTGTTTTTT. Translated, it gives CATPGTGANTGELFF.

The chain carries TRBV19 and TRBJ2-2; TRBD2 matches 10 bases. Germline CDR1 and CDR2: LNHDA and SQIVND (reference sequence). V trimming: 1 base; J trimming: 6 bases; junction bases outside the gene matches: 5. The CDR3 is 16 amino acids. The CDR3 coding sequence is TGTGCCAGTAGTATAGGGCTAGCGGGAGTCGCCGGGGAGCTGTTTTTT. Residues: CASSIGLAGVAGELFF. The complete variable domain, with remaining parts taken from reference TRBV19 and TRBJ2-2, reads DGGITQSPKYLFRKEGQNVTLSCEQNLNHDAMYWYRQDPGQGLRLIYYSQIVNDFQKGDIAEGYSVSREKKESFPLTVTSAQKNPTAFYLCASSIGLAGVAGELFFGEGSRLTVL.

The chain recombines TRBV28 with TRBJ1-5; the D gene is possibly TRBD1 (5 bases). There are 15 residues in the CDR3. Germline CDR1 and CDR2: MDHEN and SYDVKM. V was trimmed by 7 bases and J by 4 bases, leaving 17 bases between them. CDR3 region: CASTGVGLRNQPQHF. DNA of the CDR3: TGTGCCAGCACGGGGGTGGGTTTAAGGAATCAGCCCCAGCATTTT. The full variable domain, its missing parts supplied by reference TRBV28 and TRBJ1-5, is DVKVTQSSRYLVKRTGEKVFLECVQDMDHENMFWYRQDPGLGLRLIYFSYDVKMKEKGDIPEGYSVSREKKERFSLILESASTNQTSMYLCASTGVGLRNQPQHFGDGTRLSIL.

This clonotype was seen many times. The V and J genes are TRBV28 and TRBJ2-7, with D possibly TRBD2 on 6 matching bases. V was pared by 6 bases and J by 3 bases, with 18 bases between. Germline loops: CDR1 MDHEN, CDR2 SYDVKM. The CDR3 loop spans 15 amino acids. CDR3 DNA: TGTGCCAGCAGGCCCATAGGAGGGGATGTCTACGAGCAGTACTTC. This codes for CASRPIGGDVYEQYF.

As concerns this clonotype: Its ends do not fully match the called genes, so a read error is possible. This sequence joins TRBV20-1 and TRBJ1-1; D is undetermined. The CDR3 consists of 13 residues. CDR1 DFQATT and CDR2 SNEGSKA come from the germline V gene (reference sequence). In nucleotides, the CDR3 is TGCAGTGCTAGTCGGGGTTTCGGCACTGAAGCTCTCTTT. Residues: CSASRGFGTEALF.

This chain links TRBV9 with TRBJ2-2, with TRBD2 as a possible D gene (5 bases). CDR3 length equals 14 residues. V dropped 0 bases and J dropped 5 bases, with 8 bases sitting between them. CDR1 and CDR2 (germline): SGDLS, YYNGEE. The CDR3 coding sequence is TGTGCCAGCAGCGTAGAGGAGGCTACCGGGGAGCTGTTTTTT. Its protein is CASSVEEATGELFF.

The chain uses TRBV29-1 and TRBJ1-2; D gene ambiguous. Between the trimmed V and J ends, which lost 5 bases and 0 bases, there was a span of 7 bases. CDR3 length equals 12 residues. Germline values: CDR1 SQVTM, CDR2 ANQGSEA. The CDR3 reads CSVPTANYGYTF. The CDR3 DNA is TGCAGCGTTCCCACAGCTAACTATGGCTACACCTTC. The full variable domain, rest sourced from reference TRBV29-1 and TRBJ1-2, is SAVISQKPSRDICQRGTSLTIQCQVDSQVTMMFWYRQQPGQSLTLIATANQGSEATYESGFVIDKFPISRPNLTFSTLTVSNMSPEDSSIYLCSVPTANYGYTFGSGTRLTVV.

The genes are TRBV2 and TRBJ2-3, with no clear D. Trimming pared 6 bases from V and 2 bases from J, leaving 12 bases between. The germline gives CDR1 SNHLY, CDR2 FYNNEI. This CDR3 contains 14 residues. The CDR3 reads CASRQDRTTDTQYF. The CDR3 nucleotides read TGTGCCAGCAGGCAGGACCGTACCACAGATACGCAGTATTTT.